Following are 11 T cell receptor beta chains from one sample sequenced in a study of memory CD4+ T cells and cytomegalovirus serostatus. The table came from immunoSEQ multiplex PCR; TCRdb's copy has only in-frame clones and leaves some out. The sample shows 60,000 to 75,000 clones, over 70% of them seen only once. Single viable CD3+CD4+CD8-CD45RO+ cells were sorted as the memory CD4+ T cells. The sequencing input was memory CD4+ T cells from blood. The receptors come from an adult in good health and CMV-seronegative. Some clones in this sample may be carry-over from other donors' samples.

This sequence joins TRBV5-1 and TRBJ2-5; TRBD2 matches 12 bases. CDR1 is SGHRS and CDR2 is YFSETQ in the germline V gene. The CDR3 is made up of 15 amino acids. V shed 3 bases and J 9 bases; nucleotides not matched to a gene: 9. The CDR3 sequence is CASSSGTSGSTSQYF. CDR3 sequence (DNA): TGCGCCAGCAGCTCAGGGACTAGCGGGTCAACCTCCCAGTACTTC.

This clone appeared a single time. This sequence joins TRBV11-2 and TRBJ2-3; D gene unclear. The CDR3 runs 15 residues. V lost 3 bases and J lost 3, with 13 bases in between. Germline CDR1 and CDR2: SGHAT and FQNNGV. The CDR3 nucleotides read TGTGCCAGCAGCTTGGGTCCGGCGTTTACAGATACGCAGTATTTT. This encodes CASSLGPAFTDTQYF.

The V call is TRBV12-5, the J call TRBJ2-4; 8 positions match TRBD1. Germline CDR1 LGHNT, CDR2 FRNRAP. The length of the CDR3 is 16 residues. V lost 0 bases and J lost 4; bases outside the gene matches: 5. The CDR3 here is CASGLVLGTGKNIQYF. For the CDR3, the DNA is TGTGCTAGTGGTTTGGTACTTGGGACAGGAAAAAACATTCAGTACTTC.

J is TRBJ2-3 and V is TRBV6-5, with D perhaps TRBD2 (6 bases). The ends were cut back, 2 bases at V and 5 bases at J, with 8 bases in the middle. Per the germline V gene, CDR1 is MNHEY and CDR2 is SVGAGI. This CDR3 has 13 amino acids. The CDR3 is CASSYGGLDTQYF. In DNA form, the CDR3 reads TGTGCCAGCAGTTACGGAGGGTTAGATACGCAGTATTTT.

The chain is built from TRBV7-2 and TRBJ2-2; tentatively, D is TRBD1 (7 bases). The germline V gene encodes CDR1 SGHTA and CDR2 FQGNSA. This CDR3 spans 15 amino acids. With 5 bases removed from V and 10 bases from J, the gap between germline ends came to 20 bases. CDR3 sequence: CASSPFVRGREELFF. DNA for the CDR3: TGTGCCAGCAGCCCCTTTGTGAGGGGGCGGGAGGAGCTGTTTTTT.

As to this clone: Other nucleotide sequences from this sample produce the same CDR3. The chain links TRBV7-2 to TRBJ2-4; the D gene is possibly TRBD1 (5 bases). This CDR3 comprises 15 residues. Trimming took off 2 bases at V and 6 bases at J, with 14 bases between the two ends. CDR1 and CDR2 from the germline V gene are SGHTA and FQGNSA. The CDR3 here is CASSLRQGRVNIQYF. The CDR3 region has the DNA TGTGCCAGCAGCTTAAGGCAGGGAAGAGTAAACATTCAGTACTTC.

CDR3 DNA sequence: TGTGCCAGCAGCTTGGACCCGAACACTGAAGCTTTCTTT. This encodes CASSLDPNTEAFF. The V call is TRBV5-6, the J call TRBJ1-1, with D uncertain. V lost 0 bases and J 1 base, leaving 4 bases between the germline ends. CDR1 is SGHDT, CDR2 YYEEEE, per germline. The CDR3 is 13 amino acids.

This clone was counted once. The gene calls are TRBV30 and TRBJ1-1; D is perhaps TRBD1 (6 bases). V lost 4 bases and J lost 5, with 26 bases in between. The CDR3 is 17 amino acids. Per the germline V gene, CDR1 is GTSNPN and CDR2 is SVGIG (reference sequence). The CDR3 nucleotides are TGTGCCTGGACTAATTTTCTGAGAAGAGGGGGTAAAACTGAAGCTTTCTTT. This sequence encodes CAWTNFLRRGGKTEAFF.

This clone was counted only a few times. The chain links TRBV29-1 to TRBJ1-1; 7 bases agree with TRBD1. The J segment lost 1 base and the V segment lost 7 bases, leaving 6 bases of the junction unmatched. Looked up from germline, CDR1 is SQVTM and CDR2 is ANQGSEA. CDR3 length: 13 amino acids. CDR3 region: CSAAQGTNTEAFF. For the CDR3, the DNA is TGCAGCGCTGCACAGGGGACGAACACTGAAGCTTTCTTT.

Only one count was recorded for this clone. V gene TRBV7-9 combines with J gene TRBJ1-1; the D gene is possibly TRBD1 (6 bases). From germline, CDR1 is SEHNR and CDR2 FQNEAQ (reference sequence). This CDR3 is built from 18 residues. V was shortened by 5 bases and J by 0 bases, with 22 bases between the two germline ends. CDR3 amino acids: CASSPRNQVGGLNTEAFF. CDR3 DNA: TGTGCCAGCAGCCCAAGGAACCAAGTGGGGGGCCTGAACACTGAAGCTTTCTTT.

A note on this clone: The missing conserved phenylalanine or tryptophan at the end of this CDR3 makes a read error likely. The DNA is left out, because the CDR3 cannot be placed on it with certainty; the CDR3 is given as TCRdb lists it. The V call is TRBV6-4, the J call TRBJ2-3; the tabulated D call, TRBD2, remains unverified against the DNA. Germline CDR1 and CDR2: MRHNA and SNTAGT. The CDR3 length is 8 residues, termini included. CDR3: CASNGLPL.